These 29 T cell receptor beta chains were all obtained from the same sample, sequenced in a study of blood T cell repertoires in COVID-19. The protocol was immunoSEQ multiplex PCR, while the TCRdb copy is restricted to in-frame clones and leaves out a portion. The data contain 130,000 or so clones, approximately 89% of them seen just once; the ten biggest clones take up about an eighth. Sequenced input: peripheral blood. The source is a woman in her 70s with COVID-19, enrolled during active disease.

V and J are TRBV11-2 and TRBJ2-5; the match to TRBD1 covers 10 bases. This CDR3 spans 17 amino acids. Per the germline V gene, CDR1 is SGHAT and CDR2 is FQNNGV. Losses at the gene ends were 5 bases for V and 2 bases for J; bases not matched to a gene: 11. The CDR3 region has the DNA TGTGCCAGCAGCCTCCACGGGACAGGGGAAGGGCAAGAGACCCAGTACTTC. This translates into CASSLHGTGEGQETQYF.

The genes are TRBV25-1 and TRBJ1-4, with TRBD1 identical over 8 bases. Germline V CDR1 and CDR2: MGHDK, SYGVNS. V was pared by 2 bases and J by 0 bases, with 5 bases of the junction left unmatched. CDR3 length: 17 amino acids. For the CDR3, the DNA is TGTGCCAGCAGTGAAAGGATACAGGGGGCAACTAATGAAAAACTGTTTTTT. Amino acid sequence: CASSERIQGATNEKLFF.

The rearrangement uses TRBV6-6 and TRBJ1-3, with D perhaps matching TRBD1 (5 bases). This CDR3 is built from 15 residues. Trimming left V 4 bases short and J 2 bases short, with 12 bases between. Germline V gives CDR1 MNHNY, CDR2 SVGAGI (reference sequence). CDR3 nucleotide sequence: TGTGCCAGCAGTTGGGGGGGGGAGGCTGGAAACACCATATATTTT. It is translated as CASSWGGEAGNTIYF.

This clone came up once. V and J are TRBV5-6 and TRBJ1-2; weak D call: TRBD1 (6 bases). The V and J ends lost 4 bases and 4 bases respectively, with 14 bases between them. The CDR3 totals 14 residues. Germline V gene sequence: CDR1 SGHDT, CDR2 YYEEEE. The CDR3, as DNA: TGTGCCAGCAGCATAGGACAGCCGATCTATGGCTACACCTTC. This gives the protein CASSIGQPIYGYTF.

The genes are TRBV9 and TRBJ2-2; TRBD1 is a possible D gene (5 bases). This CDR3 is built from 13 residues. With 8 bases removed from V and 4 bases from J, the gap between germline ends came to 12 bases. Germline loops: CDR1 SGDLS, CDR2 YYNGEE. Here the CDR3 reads CASGKGPTGELFF. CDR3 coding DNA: TGTGCCAGTGGTAAGGGGCCCACCGGGGAGCTGTTTTTT.

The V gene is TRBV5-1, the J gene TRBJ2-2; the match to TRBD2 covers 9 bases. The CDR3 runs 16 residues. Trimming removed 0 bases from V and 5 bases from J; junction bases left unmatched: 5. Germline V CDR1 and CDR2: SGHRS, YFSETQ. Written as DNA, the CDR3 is TGCGCCAGCAGCTTGGAGACTAGCGGACGGACCGGGGAGCTGTTTTTT. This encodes CASSLETSGRTGELFF.

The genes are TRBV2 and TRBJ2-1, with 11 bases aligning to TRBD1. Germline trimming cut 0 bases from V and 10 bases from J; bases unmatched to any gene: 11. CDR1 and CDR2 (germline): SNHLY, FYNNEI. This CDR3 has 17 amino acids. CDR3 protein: CASSEALRTGGVGEQFF. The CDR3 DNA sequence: TGTGCCAGCAGTGAAGCGCTTCGGACAGGGGGCGTTGGGGAGCAGTTCTTC. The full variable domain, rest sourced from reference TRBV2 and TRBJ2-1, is EPEVTQTPSHQVTQMGQEVILRCVPISNHLYFYWYRQILGQKVEFLVSFYNNEISEKSEIFDDQFSVERPDGSNFTLKIRSTKLEDSAMYFCASSEALRTGGVGEQFFGPGTRLTVL.

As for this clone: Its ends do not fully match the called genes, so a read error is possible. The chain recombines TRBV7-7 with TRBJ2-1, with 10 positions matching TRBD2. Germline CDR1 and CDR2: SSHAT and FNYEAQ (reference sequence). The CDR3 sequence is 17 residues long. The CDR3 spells CASSLELAGTSYNEQFF. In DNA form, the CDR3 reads TGTGCTAGCAGCTTAGAACTAGCGGGAACTTCCTACAATGAGCAGTTCTTC.

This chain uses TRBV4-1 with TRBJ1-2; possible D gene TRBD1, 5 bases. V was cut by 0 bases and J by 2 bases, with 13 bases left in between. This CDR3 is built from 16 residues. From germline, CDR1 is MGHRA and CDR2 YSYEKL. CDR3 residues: CASSQEVWGGNYGYTF. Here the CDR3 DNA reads TGCGCCAGCAGCCAAGAGGTCTGGGGGGGAAACTATGGCTACACCTTC.

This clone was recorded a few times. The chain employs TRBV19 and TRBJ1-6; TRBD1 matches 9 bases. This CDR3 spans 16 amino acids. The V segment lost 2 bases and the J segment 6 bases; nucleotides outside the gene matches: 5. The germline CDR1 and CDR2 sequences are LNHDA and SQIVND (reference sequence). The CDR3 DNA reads TGTGCCAGTAGTATATTCTCGGGACAGGGTAATTCACCCCTCCACTTT. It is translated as CASSIFSGQGNSPLHF.

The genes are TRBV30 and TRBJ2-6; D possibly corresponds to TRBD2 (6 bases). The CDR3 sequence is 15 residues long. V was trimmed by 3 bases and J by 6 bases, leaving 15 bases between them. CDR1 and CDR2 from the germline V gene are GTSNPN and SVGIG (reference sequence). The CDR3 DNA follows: TGTGCCTGGAGCCCTGGACGGACTACGGCCAACGTCCTGACTTTC. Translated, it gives CAWSPGRTTANVLTF.

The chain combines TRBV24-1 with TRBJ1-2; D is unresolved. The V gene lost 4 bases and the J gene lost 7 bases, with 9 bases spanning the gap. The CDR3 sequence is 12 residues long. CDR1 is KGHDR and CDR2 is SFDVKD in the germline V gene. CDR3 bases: TGTGCCACCAGTGAGGGCGAGTTTGGCTACACCTTC. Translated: CATSEGEFGYTF.

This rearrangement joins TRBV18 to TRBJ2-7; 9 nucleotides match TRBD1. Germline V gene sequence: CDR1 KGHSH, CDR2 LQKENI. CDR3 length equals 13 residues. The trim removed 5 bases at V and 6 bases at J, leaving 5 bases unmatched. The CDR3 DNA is TGTGCCAGCTCAGAGACAGGGGGTGGCGAGCAGTACTTC. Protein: CASSETGGGEQYF.

This chain's CDR3 is CASSPGNRISYEQYF. The CDR3 nucleotides are TGCGCCAGCAGCCCAGGGAACCGGATATCCTACGAGCAGTACTTC. The V call is TRBV4-1, the J call TRBJ2-7; possibly TRBD1 for D (5 bases). The CDR3 runs to 15 residues. In germline, CDR1 is MGHRA, CDR2 YSYEKL. Between the trimmed V and J ends, which lost 4 bases and 1 base, there was a span of 14 bases.

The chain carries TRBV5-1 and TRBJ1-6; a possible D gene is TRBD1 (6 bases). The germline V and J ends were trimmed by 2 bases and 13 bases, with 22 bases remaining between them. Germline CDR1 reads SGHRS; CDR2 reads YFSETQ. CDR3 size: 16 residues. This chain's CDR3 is CASSLVGPEQGKPLHF. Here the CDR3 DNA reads TGCGCCAGCAGCTTAGTCGGGCCTGAACAGGGAAAGCCCCTCCACTTT.

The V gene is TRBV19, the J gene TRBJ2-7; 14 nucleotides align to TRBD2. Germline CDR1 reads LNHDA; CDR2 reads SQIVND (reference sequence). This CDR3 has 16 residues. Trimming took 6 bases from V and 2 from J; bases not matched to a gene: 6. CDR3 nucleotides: TGTGCCAGTAGCCGAGGGACTAGCGGGGGAACCTACGAGCAGTACTTC. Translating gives CASSRGTSGGTYEQYF.

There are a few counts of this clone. CDR3 DNA: TGTGCCAGCAGCCCCGGACAGGCCTATGAAGCTTTCTTT. It is translated as CASSPGQAYEAFF. This chain links TRBV5-4 with TRBJ1-1, with 7 bases aligning to TRBD1. Trimming at V came to 4 bases and at J to 7 bases, leaving 7 bases not matched to a gene. The CDR3 is 13 residues long. The germline gives CDR1 SGHNT, CDR2 YYREEE (reference sequence).

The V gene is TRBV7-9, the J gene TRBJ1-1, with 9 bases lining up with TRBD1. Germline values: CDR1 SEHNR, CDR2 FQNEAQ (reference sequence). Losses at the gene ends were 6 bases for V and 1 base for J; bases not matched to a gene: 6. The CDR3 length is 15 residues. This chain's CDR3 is CASRPGQGPNTEAFF. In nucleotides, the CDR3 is TGTGCCAGCAGACCGGGACAGGGACCGAACACTGAAGCTTTCTTT.

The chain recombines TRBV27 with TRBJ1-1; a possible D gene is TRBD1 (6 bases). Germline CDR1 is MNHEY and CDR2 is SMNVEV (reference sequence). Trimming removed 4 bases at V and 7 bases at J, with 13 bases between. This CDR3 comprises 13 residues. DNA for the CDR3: TGTGCCAGCAGTTGGGGGCGGGGGGGTGAAGCTTTCTTT. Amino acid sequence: CASSWGRGGEAFF.

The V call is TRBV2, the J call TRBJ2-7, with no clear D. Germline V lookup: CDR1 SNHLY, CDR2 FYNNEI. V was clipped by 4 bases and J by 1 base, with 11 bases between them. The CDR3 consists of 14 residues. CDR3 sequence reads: CASSGAWPSYEQYF. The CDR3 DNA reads TGTGCCAGCAGTGGAGCTTGGCCTTCCTACGAGCAGTACTTC.

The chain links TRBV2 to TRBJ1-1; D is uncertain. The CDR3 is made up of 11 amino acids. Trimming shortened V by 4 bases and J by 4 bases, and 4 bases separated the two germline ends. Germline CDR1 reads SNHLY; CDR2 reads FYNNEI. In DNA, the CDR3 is TGTGCCAGCAGTGTCAGCACTGAAGCTTTCTTT. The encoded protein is CASSVSTEAFF.

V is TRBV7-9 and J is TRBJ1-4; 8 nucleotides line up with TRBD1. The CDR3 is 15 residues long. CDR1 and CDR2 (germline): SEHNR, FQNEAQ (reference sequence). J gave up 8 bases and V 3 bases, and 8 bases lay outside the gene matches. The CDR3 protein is CASSLGTGTGEKLFF. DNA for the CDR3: TGTGCCAGCAGCTTGGGGACAGGAACGGGAGAAAAACTGTTTTTT. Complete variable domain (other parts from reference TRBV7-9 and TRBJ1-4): DTGVSQNPRHKITKRGQNVTFRCDPISEHNRLYWYRQTLGQGPEFLTYFQNEAQLEKSRLLSDRFSAERPKGSFSTLEIQRTEQGDSAMYLCASSLGTGTGEKLFFGSGTQLSVL.

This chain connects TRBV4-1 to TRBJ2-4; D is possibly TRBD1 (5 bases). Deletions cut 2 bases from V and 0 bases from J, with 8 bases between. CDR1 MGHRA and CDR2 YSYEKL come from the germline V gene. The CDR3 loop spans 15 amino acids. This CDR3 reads CASSQLRVAKNIQYF. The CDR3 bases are TGCGCCAGCAGCCAACTCAGGGTAGCCAAAAACATTCAGTACTTC.

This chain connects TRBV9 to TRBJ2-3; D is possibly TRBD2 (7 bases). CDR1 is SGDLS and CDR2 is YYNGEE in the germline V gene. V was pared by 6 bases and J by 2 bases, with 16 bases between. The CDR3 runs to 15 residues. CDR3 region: CASTRGGAPTDTQYF. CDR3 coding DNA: TGTGCCAGCACCCGAGGGGGGGCTCCCACAGATACGCAGTATTTT.

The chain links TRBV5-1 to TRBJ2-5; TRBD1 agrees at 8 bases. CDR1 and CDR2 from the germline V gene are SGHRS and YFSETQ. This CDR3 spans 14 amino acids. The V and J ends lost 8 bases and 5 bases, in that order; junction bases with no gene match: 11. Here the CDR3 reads CASTRDRPFETQYF. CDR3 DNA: TGCGCCAGTACCCGGGACAGGCCGTTCGAGACCCAGTACTTC. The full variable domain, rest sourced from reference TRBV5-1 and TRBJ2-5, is KAGVTQTPRYLIKTRGQQVTLSCSPISGHRSVSWYQQTPGQGLQFLFEYFSETQRNKGNFPGRFSGRQFSNSRSEMNVSTLELGDSALYLCASTRDRPFETQYFGPGTRLLVL.

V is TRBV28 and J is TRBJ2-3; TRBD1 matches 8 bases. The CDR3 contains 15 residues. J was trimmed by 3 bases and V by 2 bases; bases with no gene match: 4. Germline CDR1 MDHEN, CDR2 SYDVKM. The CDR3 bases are TGTGCCAGCAGTTTACGGGACAGGTATACAGATACGCAGTATTTT. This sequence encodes CASSLRDRYTDTQYF. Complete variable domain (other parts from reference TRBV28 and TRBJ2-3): DVKVTQSSRYLVKRTGEKVFLECVQDMDHENMFWYRQDPGLGLRLIYFSYDVKMKEKGDIPEGYSVSREKKERFSLILESASTNQTSMYLCASSLRDRYTDTQYFGPGTRLTVL.

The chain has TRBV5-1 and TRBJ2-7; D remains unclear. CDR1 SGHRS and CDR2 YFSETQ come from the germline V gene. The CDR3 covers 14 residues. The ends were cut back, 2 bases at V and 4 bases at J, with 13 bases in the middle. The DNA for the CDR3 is TGCGCCAGCAGCTTAGAATTGGCACCTTACGAGCAGTACTTC. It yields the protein CASSLELAPYEQYF.

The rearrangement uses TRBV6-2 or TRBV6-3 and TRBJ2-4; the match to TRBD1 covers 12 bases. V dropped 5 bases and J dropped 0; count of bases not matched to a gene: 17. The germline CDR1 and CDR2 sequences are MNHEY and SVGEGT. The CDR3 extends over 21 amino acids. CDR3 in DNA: TGTGCCAGCAGTAGATCCCTTTTGGGACAGGGGGCAACTCTAGCCAAAAACATTCAGTACTTC. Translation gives CASSRSLLGQGATLAKNIQYF.

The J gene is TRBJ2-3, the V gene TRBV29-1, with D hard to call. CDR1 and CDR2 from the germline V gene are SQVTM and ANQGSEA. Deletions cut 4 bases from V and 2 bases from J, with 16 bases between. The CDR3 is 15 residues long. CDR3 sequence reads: CSVASRVFYTDTQYF. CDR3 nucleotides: TGCAGCGTTGCATCGCGCGTGTTCTACACAGATACGCAGTATTTT.